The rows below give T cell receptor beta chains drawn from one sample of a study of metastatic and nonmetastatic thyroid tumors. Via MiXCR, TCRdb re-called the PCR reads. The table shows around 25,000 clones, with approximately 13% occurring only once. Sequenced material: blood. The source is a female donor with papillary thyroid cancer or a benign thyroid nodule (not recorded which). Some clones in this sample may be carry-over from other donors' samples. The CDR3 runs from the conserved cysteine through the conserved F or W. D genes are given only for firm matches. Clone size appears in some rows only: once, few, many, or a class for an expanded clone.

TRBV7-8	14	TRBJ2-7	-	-	TGTGCCAGCAGCTTTGAGACATCTCTCTACGAGCAGTACTTC	CASSFETSLYEQYF
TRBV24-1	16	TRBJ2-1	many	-	TGTGCCACCAGTGATTTGTCCCCGCCTGGGGAAAATGAGCAGTTCTTC	CATSDLSPPGENEQFF
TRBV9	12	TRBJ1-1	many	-	TGTGCCAGCAGCCCAGGGAACACTGAAGCTTTCTTT	CASSPGNTEAFF
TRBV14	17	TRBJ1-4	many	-	TGTGCCAGCAGCCAAGACGATGTCGGGACTTTTAATGAAAAACTGTTTTTT	CASSQDDVGTFNEKLFF
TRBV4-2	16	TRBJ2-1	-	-	TGTGCCAGCAGCCAAGTCATGGTGGTTTCCTACAATGAGCAGTTCTTC	CASSQVMVVSYNEQFF
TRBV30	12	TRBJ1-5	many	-	TGTGCCTGGAGTTCCCCGGTGCAGCCCCAGCATTTT	CAWSSPVQPQHF
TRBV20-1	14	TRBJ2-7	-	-	TGCAGTGCTTCCGCGGACGCCAGGGGCTACGAGCAGTACTTC	CSASADARGYEQYF
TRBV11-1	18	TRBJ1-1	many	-	TGTGCCAGCAGCTCCCCTCGATCGGACCCAACACTCAACACTGAAGCTTTCTTT	CASSSPRSDPTLNTEAFF
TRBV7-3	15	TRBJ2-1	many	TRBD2	TGTGCCAGCAGACCGACTCCGGGACTAGTGAATGAGCAGTTCTTC	CASRPTPGLVNEQFF
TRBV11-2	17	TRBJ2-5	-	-	TGTGCCAGCAGCGGACCTGGACAGTTAGTGGGTCAAGAGACCCAGTACTTC	CASSGPGQLVGQETQYF
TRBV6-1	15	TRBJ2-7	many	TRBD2	TGTGCCAGCAGTGATGGGACTAGCGGAAGGGGGGAGCAGTACTTC	CASSDGTSGRGEQYF
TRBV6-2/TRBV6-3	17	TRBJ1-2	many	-	TGTGCCAGCAGTCACCCCTCCAAAAGGACGGCGAACTATGGCTACACCTTC	CASSHPSKRTANYGYTF
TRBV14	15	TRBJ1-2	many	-	TGTGCCAGCAGCCTAGCCGGGACAATTGAGTATGGCTACACCTTC	CASSLAGTIEYGYTF
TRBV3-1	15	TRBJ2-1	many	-	TGTGCCAGCAGCCCCTCGGGAATTAGGGGGAATGAGCAGTTCTTC	CASSPSGIRGNEQFF
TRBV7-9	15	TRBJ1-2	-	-	TGTGCCAGCAGCTCCCCGCATCTTACAGTGGATGGCTACACCTTC	CASSSPHLTVDGYTF
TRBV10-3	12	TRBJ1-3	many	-	TGTGCCACCGGGGACTCTGGAAACACCATATATTTT	CATGDSGNTIYF
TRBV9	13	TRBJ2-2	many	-	TGTGCCAGCAGCGTCGGACCATCCGGGGAGCTGTTTTTT	CASSVGPSGELFF
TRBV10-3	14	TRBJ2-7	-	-	TGTGCCATCAGTGACTGCGGTTGTGCCTACGAGCAGTACTTC	CAISDCGCAYEQYF
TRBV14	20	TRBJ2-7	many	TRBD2	TGTGCCAGCAGCCAGGGTTCCTCGGGACTAGCGGGAGGGAAGGTCTACGAGCAGTACTTC	CASSQGSSGLAGGKVYEQYF
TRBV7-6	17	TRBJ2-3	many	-	TGTGCCAGCAGCTTGGGCCTGGCGGGGACTAGCACAGATACGCAGTATTTT	CASSLGLAGTSTDTQYF
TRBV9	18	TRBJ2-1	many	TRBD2	TGTGCCAGCAGCGTAGGGGGACTAGCGGGAGGATCCTACAATGAGCAGTTCTTC	CASSVGGLAGGSYNEQFF
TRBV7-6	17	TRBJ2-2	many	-	TGTGCCAGCAGCCCCCGCGGTGGCAGAGCGAACACCGGGGAGCTGTTTTTT	CASSPRGGRANTGELFF
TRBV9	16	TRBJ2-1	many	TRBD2	TGTGCCAGCAGCCCCCTCGGGGGGTCCTCCTACAATGAGCAGTTCTTC	CASSPLGGSSYNEQFF
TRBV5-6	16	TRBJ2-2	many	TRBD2	TGTGCCAGCAGCCCCGGACTAGCGGGTCATCTCGGGGAGCTGTTTTTT	CASSPGLAGHLGELFF
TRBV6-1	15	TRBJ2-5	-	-	TGTGCCAGCAGTGAAGATTCGGGTCGGGAAGAGACCCAGTACTTC	CASSEDSGREETQYF
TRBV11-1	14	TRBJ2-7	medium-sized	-	TGTGCCAGCAGCTTAGCCGGACGGTCCTACGAGCAGTACTTC	CASSLAGRSYEQYF
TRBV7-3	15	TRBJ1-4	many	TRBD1	TGTGCCAGCAGCTACACCGGGACAGGGTCGGTAAAACTGTTTTTT	CASSYTGTGSVKLFF
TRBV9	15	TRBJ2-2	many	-	TGTGCCAGCAGCGTTGACCAGCGAGGCACCGGGGAGCTGTTTTTT	CASSVDQRGTGELFF
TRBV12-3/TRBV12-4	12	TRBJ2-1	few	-	TGTGCCAGCAGTGATGCCCTGGATGAGCAGTTCTTC	CASSDALDEQFF
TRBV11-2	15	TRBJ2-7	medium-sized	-	TGTGCCAGCAGCTCGTTCAGACGGGCTCTCTACGAGCAGTACTTC	CASSSFRRALYEQYF
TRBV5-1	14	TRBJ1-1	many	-	TGCGCCAGCAGCTTGGGCAGGCGGAACACTGAAGCTTTCTTT	CASSLGRRNTEAFF